This T cell receptor (beta chain) was captured in a study of blood T cell repertoires in COVID-19. Whole-study context: Acute and convalescent COVID-19 samples came from the United States, Italy and Spain. Sources were T cells, B-cell-depleted T cells, or PBMCs; the material itself was cDNA or gDNA.

In the original analysis: Using reference gene primer amplification, nucleated cell counts were estimated. TCRdb's table, derived via immunoSEQ multiplex PCR, lists solely in-frame clones and lacks some. D and trimming were read from the DNA, whereas the V and J calls and clone size are those reported in that table. This table holds roughly 54,000 clones, about 83% found once. This clone came up a few times. In the same sample, other DNA sequences code for this CDR3. The junction had 7 bases not matched to a gene; V was cut back by 6 bases and J by 4 bases. The CDR3 covers 14 residues. Per the germline V gene, CDR1 is SNHLY and CDR2 is FYNNEI.

Specimen: peripheral blood. This rearrangement joins TRBV2 to TRBJ1-1; 8 bases fit TRBD1. This TCR was sampled from a woman aged 55-70 years with acute or convalescent COVID-19. The CDR3 is CASRGDRRSTEAFF. The DNA of the CDR3 is TGTGCCAGCAGGGGGGACAGGAGATCCACTGAAGCTTTCTTT.